This T cell receptor beta chain was found in a study of blood T cell repertoires in COVID-19. Study-level information: From the United States, Italy and Spain came samples of acute and convalescent COVID-19. The cDNA or gDNA used as material had been derived from T cells, B-cell-depleted T cells, or PBMCs.

It was during active infection that Seattle patients were enrolled and then longitudinally followed. Per the study methods: Amplification from reference gene primers served as the basis for estimated nucleated cell counts. Data came from immunoSEQ multiplex PCR; TCRdb stores just in-frame clones and leaves some out. V and J calls and clone size come straight from that table; D and trimming were deduced from the DNA. The sample has 400,000 or so clones; about 87% are singletons. This CDR3 is built from 15 residues. Trimming removed 4 bases from V and 10 bases from J; junction bases left unmatched: 15. Germline CDR1 and CDR2: MNHEY and SVGAGI.

The sequence was collected from a young man with COVID-19, enrolled during active disease. The V gene is TRBV6-5, the J gene TRBJ1-1, with 7 bases that match TRBD1. The sequenced material came from peripheral blood. The CDR3 coding sequence is TGTGCCAGCAGTTTACCCGGACAGGCCTCTTCAAGAGCTTTCTTT. Its translation: CASSLPGQASSRAFF.